This T cell receptor (beta chain) is drawn from a study of blood T cell repertoires in COVID-19. The overall study: Both acute and convalescent COVID-19 samples were obtained from the United States, Italy and Spain. In each case, the material was cDNA or gDNA derived from T cells, B-cell-depleted T cells, or PBMCs.

V was shortened by 4 bases and J by 6 bases, with 17 bases between the two germline ends. CDR3 length equals 14 residues. Germline CDR1 SGHNT, CDR2 YYREEE (reference sequence). Authors' processing steps: Reference gene primer amplification yielded estimated nucleated cell counts. Data came from immunoSEQ multiplex PCR; TCRdb stores just in-frame clones and leaves some out. The D gene and trimming were derived from the DNA, and the V and J assignments and clone size from that table. This table has approximately 85,000 clones, around 85% appearing once. J is TRBJ2-7 and V is TRBV5-4, with unresolved D. This clonotype was sampled from a woman in her 70s with active or convalescent COVID-19. Sequencing input: peripheral blood. CDR3 protein: CASSARITTPEQYF. CDR3 nucleotides: TGTGCCAGCAGCGCCAGGATCACCACCCCCGAGCAGTACTTC. The full variable domain, rest sourced from reference TRBV5-4 and TRBJ2-7, is ETGVTQSPTHLIKTRGQQVTLRCSSQSGHNTVSWYQQALGQGPQFIFQYYREEENGRGNFPPRFSGLQFPNYSSELNVNALELDDSALYLCASSARITTPEQYFGPGTRLTVT.